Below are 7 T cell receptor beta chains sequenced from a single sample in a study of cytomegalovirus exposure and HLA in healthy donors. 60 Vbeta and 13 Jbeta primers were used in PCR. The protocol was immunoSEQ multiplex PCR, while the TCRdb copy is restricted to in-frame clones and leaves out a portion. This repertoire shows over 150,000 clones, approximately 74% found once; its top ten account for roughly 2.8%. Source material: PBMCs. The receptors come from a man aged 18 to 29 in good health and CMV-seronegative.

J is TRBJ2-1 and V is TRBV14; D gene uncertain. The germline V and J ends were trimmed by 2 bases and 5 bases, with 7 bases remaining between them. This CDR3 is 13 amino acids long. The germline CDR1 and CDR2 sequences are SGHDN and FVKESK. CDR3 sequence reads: CASSQLDHNEQFF. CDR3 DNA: TGTGCCAGCAGCCAACTAGATCACAATGAGCAGTTCTTC.

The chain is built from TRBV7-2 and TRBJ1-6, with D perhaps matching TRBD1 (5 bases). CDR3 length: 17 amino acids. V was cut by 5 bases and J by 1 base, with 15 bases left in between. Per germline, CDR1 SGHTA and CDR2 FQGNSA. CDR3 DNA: TGTGCCAGCAGCCTTGTTGGGGGGGGGTCCTATAATTCACCCCTCCACTTT. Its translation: CASSLVGGGSYNSPLHF. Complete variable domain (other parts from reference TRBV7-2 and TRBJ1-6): GAGVSQSPSNKVTEKGKDVELRCDPISGHTALYWYRQSLGQGLEFLIYFQGNSAPDKSGLPSDRFSAERTGGSVSTLTIQRTQQEDSAVYLCASSLVGGGSYNSPLHFGNGTRLTVT.

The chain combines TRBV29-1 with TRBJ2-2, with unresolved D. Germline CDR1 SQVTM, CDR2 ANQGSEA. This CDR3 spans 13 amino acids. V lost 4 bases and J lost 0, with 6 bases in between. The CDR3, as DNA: TGCAGCGTTGGTCACACGAACACCGGGGAGCTGTTTTTT. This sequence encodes CSVGHTNTGELFF.

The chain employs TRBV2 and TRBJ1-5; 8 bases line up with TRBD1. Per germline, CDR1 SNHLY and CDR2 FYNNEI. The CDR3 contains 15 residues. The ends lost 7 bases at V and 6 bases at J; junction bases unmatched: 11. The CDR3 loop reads CASKDRVNEGQPQHF. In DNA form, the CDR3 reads TGTGCCAGCAAGGACAGGGTGAACGAGGGTCAGCCCCAGCATTTT.

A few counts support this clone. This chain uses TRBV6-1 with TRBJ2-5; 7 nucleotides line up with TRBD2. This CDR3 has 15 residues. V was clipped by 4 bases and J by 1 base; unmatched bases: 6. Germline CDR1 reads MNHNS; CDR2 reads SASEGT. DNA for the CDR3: TGTGCCAGCAGTGCCGGGTGGGGGGGCCAAGAGACCCAGTACTTC. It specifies CASSAGWGGQETQYF.

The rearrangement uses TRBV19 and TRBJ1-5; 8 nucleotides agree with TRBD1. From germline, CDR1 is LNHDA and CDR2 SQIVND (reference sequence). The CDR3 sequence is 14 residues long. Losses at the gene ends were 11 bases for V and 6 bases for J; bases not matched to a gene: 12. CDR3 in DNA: TGTGCCTCCTCCCCAGACAGGGGAGGTCAGCCCCAGCATTTT. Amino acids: CASSPDRGGQPQHF.

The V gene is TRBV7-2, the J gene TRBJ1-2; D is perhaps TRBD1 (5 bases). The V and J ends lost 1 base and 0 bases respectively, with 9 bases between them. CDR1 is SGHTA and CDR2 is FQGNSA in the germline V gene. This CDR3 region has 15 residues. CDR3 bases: TGTGCCAGCAGCTTAGGACAGTTAGCTAACTATGGCTACACCTTC. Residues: CASSLGQLANYGYTF. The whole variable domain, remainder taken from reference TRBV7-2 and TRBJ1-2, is GAGVSQSPSNKVTEKGKDVELRCDPISGHTALYWYRQSLGQGLEFLIYFQGNSAPDKSGLPSDRFSAERTGGSVSTLTIQRTQQEDSAVYLCASSLGQLANYGYTFGSGTRLTVV.